The 22 T cell receptor beta chains given below trace back to one sample, sequenced in a study of cytomegalovirus exposure and HLA in healthy donors. Primers for the PCR totalled 60 Vbeta and 13 Jbeta. Generated by immunoSEQ multiplex PCR, the TCRdb table keeps only in-frame clones and is missing some. The sample has around 170,000 clones; roughly 80% are singletons. Sequenced sample: PBMCs. The source of these receptors is a man aged 45-65 years in good health and CMV-seropositive.

The V and J genes are TRBV5-1 and TRBJ2-3; the match to TRBD2 covers 9 bases. Germline lookup yields CDR1 SGHRS and CDR2 YFSETQ. CDR3 length: 15 residues. The trim removed 0 bases at V and 2 bases at J, leaving 1 base unmatched. The CDR3 nucleotides read TGCGCCAGCAGCTTGGAGCGGGGGGACACAGATACGCAGTATTTT. Amino acid sequence: CASSLERGDTDTQYF.

The chain carries TRBV11-3 and TRBJ2-7; D uncertain. CDR1 and CDR2 (germline): SGHNT, YENEEA. This CDR3 has 13 residues. Trimming removed 5 bases from V and 5 bases from J, with 13 bases in between. The CDR3 region is CASSPPVGNEQYF. In nucleotides, the CDR3 is TGTGCCAGCAGCCCCCCGGTTGGTAACGAGCAGTACTTC.

This clone has just one count. The chain combines TRBV2 with TRBJ2-3; D gene ambiguous. V was shortened by 7 bases and J by 0 bases, with 11 bases between the two germline ends. The germline V gene encodes CDR1 SNHLY and CDR2 FYNNEI. CDR3 length: 14 amino acids. This CDR3 reads CASTRLESTDTQYF. The CDR3 DNA follows: TGTGCCAGCACTCGTCTAGAGAGCACAGATACGCAGTATTTT.

J is TRBJ2-3 and V is TRBV6-5; 8 positions agree with TRBD1. There are 15 residues in the CDR3. In germline, CDR1 is MNHEY, CDR2 SVGAGI. Unmatched junction bases numbered 5, after V lost 6 bases and J lost 0 bases. CDR3 DNA sequence: TGTGCCAGCAGAAGGACAGGGACAAGCACAGATACGCAGTATTTT. Translation gives CASRRTGTSTDTQYF.

The rearrangement links TRBV11-2 to TRBJ2-1, with D possibly being TRBD2 (5 bases). Trimming took off 1 base at V and 1 base at J, with 11 bases between the two ends. The CDR3 runs 16 residues. Germline CDR1 is SGHAT and CDR2 is FQNNGV. This CDR3 reads CASSLGFGVSYNEQFF. CDR3 bases: TGTGCCAGCAGCTTAGGTTTCGGGGTGTCCTACAATGAGCAGTTCTTC.

The chain has TRBV7-2 and TRBJ2-2; TRBD1 matches at 7 bases. Germline loops: CDR1 SGHTA, CDR2 FQGNSA. J gave up 5 bases and V 6 bases, and 3 bases lay outside the gene matches. The CDR3 sequence is 13 residues long. The CDR3 DNA reads TGTGCCAGCAGTAGACAGGGAACCGGGGAGCTGTTTTTT. It codes for CASSRQGTGELFF.

This clone was seen just once. The rearrangement links TRBV5-1 to TRBJ2-1; the D gene is possibly TRBD1 (6 bases). The CDR3 runs 14 residues. Trimming pared 0 bases from V and 6 bases from J, leaving 10 bases between. Germline loops: CDR1 SGHRS, CDR2 YFSETQ. The CDR3 loop reads CASSLDRAGNEQFF. CDR3 sequence (DNA): TGCGCCAGCAGCTTGGACAGGGCGGGCAATGAGCAGTTCTTC.

The V call is TRBV4-2, the J call TRBJ2-7, with 7 positions matching TRBD1. This CDR3 region has 14 residues. V gave up 3 bases and J gave up 1 base; unmatched junction bases: 3. Germline values: CDR1 LGHNA, CDR2 YNFKEQ. This chain's CDR3 is CASSHEQGSYEQYF. Here the CDR3 DNA reads TGTGCCAGCAGCCATGAACAGGGGTCCTACGAGCAGTACTTC.

The CDR3 loop reads CASRRELAGESYEQYF. CDR3 in DNA: TGTGCCAGCAGACGTGAACTAGCGGGAGAGAGCTACGAGCAGTACTTC. The V and J genes are TRBV2 and TRBJ2-7; 11 bases match TRBD2. J gave up 3 bases and V 6 bases, and 10 bases lay outside the gene matches. The CDR3 contains 16 residues. Germline CDR1 SNHLY, CDR2 FYNNEI. Variable domain in full (rest from reference TRBV2 and TRBJ2-7): EPEVTQTPSHQVTQMGQEVILRCVPISNHLYFYWYRQILGQKVEFLVSFYNNEISEKSEIFDDQFSVERPDGSNFTLKIRSTKLEDSAMYFCASRRELAGESYEQYFGPGTRLTVT.

V usage is TRBV7-9 and J usage is TRBJ2-1; a weak D match, TRBD1 (5 bases). CDR1 and CDR2 (germline): SEHNR, FQNEAQ (reference sequence). The CDR3 extends over 14 amino acids. Deletions cut 5 bases from V and 5 bases from J, with 13 bases between. The CDR3 region is CASSPTGANNEQFF. The CDR3 DNA reads as TGTGCCAGCAGCCCGACTGGGGCCAACAATGAGCAGTTCTTC.

This clone has only one observation. The chain joins TRBV23-1 to TRBJ2-4; 10 bases agree with TRBD1. TRBV23-1 is an open reading frame whose function is uncertain. The ends lost 7 bases at V and 5 bases at J; junction bases unmatched: 5. The CDR3 extends over 14 amino acids. The CDR3 DNA reads TGCGCCAGCATTCCCGGACAGGGGGAAAACATTCAGTACTTC. Its translation: CASIPGQGENIQYF.

The V gene is TRBV14, the J gene TRBJ1-3; D gene unclear. The V gene's germline CDR1 is SGHDN and CDR2 FVKESK. The CDR3 runs to 12 residues. The germline V and J ends were trimmed by 4 bases and 4 bases, with 5 bases remaining between them. The CDR3 DNA reads TGTGCCAGCAGCCCGCAGGGAAACACCATATATTTT. Its protein product is CASSPQGNTIYF.

This rearrangement joins TRBV6-1 to TRBJ1-5; no reliable D call. Trimming pared 2 bases from V and 5 bases from J, leaving 4 bases between. This CDR3 is built from 12 residues. CDR1 and CDR2 from the germline V gene are MNHNS and SASEGT. The CDR3 nucleotides are TGTGCCAGCAGTGAAATCGATCAGCCCCAGCATTTT. Protein: CASSEIDQPQHF.

This chain links TRBV11-2 with TRBJ2-3, with TRBD1 identical over 9 bases. J lost 1 base, V lost 1 base, and 6 bases had no gene match. The germline gives CDR1 SGHAT, CDR2 FQNNGV. The CDR3 has 17 residues. The CDR3 nucleotides are TGTGCCAGCAGCTTAGGGACAGGGGTACGCGGCACAGATACGCAGTATTTT. It encodes CASSLGTGVRGTDTQYF.

This chain uses TRBV10-2 with TRBJ2-3; TRBD1 matches 7 bases. Looked up from germline, CDR1 is WSHSY and CDR2 is SAAADI. V lost 3 bases, J lost 8 bases, and 11 bases stayed unmatched. This CDR3 region has 15 residues. CDR3 sequence reads: CASSEYPQGWGTQYF. CDR3 bases: TGCGCCAGCAGTGAATATCCACAGGGGTGGGGTACGCAGTATTTT.

The J gene is TRBJ2-7, the V gene TRBV2; 7 bases align to TRBD1. The CDR3 is 15 residues long. V was clipped by 4 bases and J by 3 bases; unmatched bases: 9. CDR1 SNHLY and CDR2 FYNNEI come from the germline V gene. CDR3 protein: CASSVGQGVGYEQYF. The CDR3 bases are TGTGCCAGCAGTGTAGGGCAGGGGGTAGGCTACGAGCAGTACTTC.

The chain links TRBV6-4 to TRBJ1-5; D remains unclear. Germline V gene sequence: CDR1 MRHNA, CDR2 SNTAGT. Trimming left V 5 bases short and J 4 bases short, with 9 bases between. CDR3 length equals 13 residues. DNA of the CDR3: TGTGCCAGCAGTAGCCAAGCTAATCAGCCCCAGCATTTT. This sequence encodes CASSSQANQPQHF.

The chain carries TRBV7-6 and TRBJ1-5; 10 bases are shared with TRBD1. The CDR3 runs to 16 residues. The J segment lost 0 bases and the V segment lost 5 bases, leaving 4 bases of the junction unmatched. The V gene's germline CDR1 is SGHVS and CDR2 FNYEAQ. The CDR3 nucleotides read TGTGCCAGCAGCCCAGGGACAGGGGATAGCAATCAGCCCCAGCATTTT. It translates to CASSPGTGDSNQPQHF.

DNA of the CDR3: TGTGCCAGCAGAGAATCCGGGACAGGGGCCTCTGGAAACACCATATATTTT. Translated, it gives CASRESGTGASGNTIYF. V gene TRBV2 combines with J gene TRBJ1-3; 10 bases map to TRBD1. After removal of 6 bases from V and 0 bases from J, the junction contained 8 bases not matched to a gene. Germline CDR1 is SNHLY and CDR2 is FYNNEI. The CDR3 has 17 amino acids.

This clone has just one count. This chain uses TRBV14 with TRBJ1-6, with 7 bases fitting TRBD1. The CDR3 runs 18 residues. The germline CDR1 and CDR2 sequences are SGHDN and FVKESK. J gave up 3 bases and V 1 base, and 9 bases lay outside the gene matches. CDR3 region: CASSQGISGTVYNSPLHF. CDR3 coding DNA: TGTGCCAGCAGCCAAGGTATCTCCGGGACAGTCTATAATTCACCCCTCCACTTT.

This chain links TRBV11-2 with TRBJ1-1, with unresolved D. CDR3 length equals 12 residues. Per the germline V gene, CDR1 is SGHAT and CDR2 is FQNNGV. V lost 4 bases to trimming and J lost 11 bases, with 14 bases between them. CDR3 sequence: CASSSTGGRAFF. The CDR3 coding sequence is TGTGCCAGCAGCTCGACCGGCGGGAGGGCTTTCTTT.

V usage is TRBV30 and J usage is TRBJ2-7; perhaps TRBD2 as D (7 bases). This CDR3 is 12 amino acids long. Trimming stripped 8 bases from V and 2 bases from J, with 13 bases between. Germline V gives CDR1 GTSNPN, CDR2 SVGIG (reference sequence). CDR3 region: CAEGRGPYEQYF. In DNA, the CDR3 is TGTGCCGAGGGGCGGGGGCCCTACGAGCAGTACTTC. Full variable domain (remainder filled in from reference TRBV30 and TRBJ2-7): SQTIHQWPATLVQPVGSPLSLECTVEGTSNPNLYWYRQAAGRGLQLLFYSVGIGQISSEVPQNLSASRPQDRQFILSSKKLLLSDSGFYLCAEGRGPYEQYFGPGTRLTVT.